These T cell receptor beta chains were read from a single sample in a study of cytomegalovirus exposure and HLA in healthy donors. Data came from immunoSEQ multiplex PCR; TCRdb stores just in-frame clones and leaves some out. Of 140,000 or so clones in the sample, about 82% were seen once. Source material: PBMCs. The receptors were sampled from a male donor in good health and CMV-seronegative. The CDR3 runs from the conserved cysteine through the conserved F or W. Fields, in order: clone size, J gene, V gene, D gene, CDR3 protein, CDR3 DNA. A D gene is named only where the DNA matches it firmly. Rows give clone size only sometimes, using once, few, many, or a class for an expanded clone.

size: NA
J: TRBJ2-7
V: TRBV27
D: NA
CDR3: CATSDGAGRHPNEQYF
DNA: TGTGCCACCAGTGACGGGGCGGGAAGACACCCGAACGAGCAGTACTTC

size: once
J: TRBJ2-1
V: TRBV4-1
D: TRBD2
CDR3: CASSRFGTSGYNEQFF
DNA: TGCGCCAGCAGTAGGTTTGGGACTAGCGGATACAATGAGCAGTTCTTC

size: NA
J: TRBJ2-1
V: TRBV27
D: TRBD2
CDR3: CASSLSYGTRQFF
DNA: TGTGCCAGCAGTTTATCGTACGGGACTAGGCAGTTCTTC

size: NA
J: TRBJ1-1
V: TRBV7-9
D: TRBD1
CDR3: CASNSEGAGAFF
DNA: TGTGCCAGCAACAGCGAGGGGGCAGGAGCTTTCTTT

size: NA
J: TRBJ2-7
V: TRBV7-8
D: NA
CDR3: CASSSRGGNHLGYEQYF
DNA: TGTGCCAGCAGCTCAAGGGGCGGGAACCACCTCGGATACGAGCAGTACTTC

size: once
J: TRBJ2-3
V: TRBV9
D: NA
CDR3: CASSVGGSVATDTQYF
DNA: TGTGCCAGCAGCGTAGGAGGTAGCGTGGCCACAGATACGCAGTATTTT

size: NA
J: TRBJ2-6
V: TRBV7-9
D: TRBD1
CDR3: CASSLGQGSGANVLTF
DNA: TGTGCCAGCAGCTTGGGACAGGGCTCTGGGGCCAACGTCCTGACTTTC

size: NA
J: TRBJ2-2
V: TRBV7-8
D: NA
CDR3: CASSLVAGESGELFF
DNA: TGTGCCAGCAGCTTAGTGGCAGGGGAATCCGGGGAGCTGTTTTTT

size: NA
J: TRBJ1-2
V: TRBV5-6
D: NA
CDR3: CASSLDTGYGYTF
DNA: TGTGCCAGCAGCTTGGACACCGGGTATGGCTACACCTTC

size: NA
J: TRBJ2-7
V: TRBV2
D: NA
CDR3: CASSSPAEGSYEQYF
DNA: TGTGCCAGCAGTTCCCCCGCCGAGGGTTCCTACGAGCAGTACTTC

size: NA
J: TRBJ2-1
V: TRBV7-3
D: TRBD2
CDR3: CASSPGLAGGYEQFF
DNA: TGTGCCAGCAGCCCGGGACTAGCGGGGGGCTATGAGCAGTTCTTC

size: few
J: TRBJ2-1
V: TRBV7-9
D: TRBD1
CDR3: CASSLIGDRGYNEQFF
DNA: TGTGCCAGCAGCTTAATTGGGGACAGGGGGTATAATGAGCAGTTCTTC

size: NA
J: TRBJ2-4
V: TRBV25-1
D: TRBD2
CDR3: CASTPRGGVKNIQYF
DNA: TGTGCCAGCACTCCGCGGGGGGGGGTTAAAAACATTCAGTACTTC

size: NA
J: TRBJ1-4
V: TRBV4-1
D: NA
CDR3: CASSHSEKLFF
DNA: TGCGCCAGCAGCCACTCTGAAAAACTGTTTTTT

size: NA
J: TRBJ2-2
V: TRBV6-1
D: TRBD1
CDR3: CASSRQGSELFF
DNA: TGTGCCAGCAGTAGACAGGGGAGCGAGCTGTTTTTT

size: NA
J: TRBJ1-1
V: TRBV9
D: TRBD1
CDR3: CASSALQGAGWNTEAFF
DNA: TGTGCCAGCAGCGCTTTACAGGGGGCGGGGTGGAACACTGAAGCTTTCTTT

size: NA
J: TRBJ2-7
V: TRBV19
D: TRBD1
CDR3: CASSMGQGSYEQYF
DNA: TGTGCCAGTAGTATGGGACAGGGGAGCTACGAGCAGTACTTC

size: few
J: TRBJ2-1
V: TRBV7-2
D: NA
CDR3: CASSITGTTYNEQFF
DNA: TGTGCCAGCAGCATTACCGGGACAACTTACAATGAGCAGTTCTTC

size: NA
J: TRBJ1-4
V: TRBV4-1
D: TRBD1
CDR3: CASSQPGQLNEKLFF
DNA: TGCGCCAGCAGCCAACCGGGACAGCTTAATGAAAAACTGTTTTTT

size: NA
J: TRBJ1-1
V: TRBV6-5
D: TRBD1
CDR3: CASSYRIQGGKGAFF
DNA: TGTGCCAGCAGTTACAGAATACAGGGGGGGAAGGGAGCTTTCTTT

size: NA
J: TRBJ2-1
V: TRBV9
D: TRBD2
CDR3: CASSVSGGAPNEQFF
DNA: TGTGCCAGCAGCGTTAGCGGGGGGGCCCCTAATGAGCAGTTCTTC

size: NA
J: TRBJ1-5
V: TRBV19
D: TRBD1
CDR3: CASSRQGAISQPQHF
DNA: TGTGCCAGTAGTCGACAGGGGGCAATTAGTCAGCCCCAGCATTTT

size: NA
J: TRBJ2-7
V: TRBV10-3
D: NA
CDR3: CAISPFRDLGYEQYF
DNA: TGTGCCATCAGTCCGTTCCGGGACTTAGGTTACGAGCAGTACTTC

size: NA
J: TRBJ2-7
V: TRBV11-2
D: TRBD1
CDR3: CASILDRAGYEQYF
DNA: TGTGCCAGCATTCTTGACAGGGCGGGCTACGAGCAGTACTTC

size: NA
J: TRBJ2-7
V: TRBV4-2
D: TRBD2
CDR3: CASSPGTSDEQYF
DNA: TGTGCCAGCAGCCCCGGGACTAGTGACGAGCAGTACTTC

size: NA
J: TRBJ2-5
V: TRBV27
D: TRBD2
CDR3: CASSLDPGTSVETQYF
DNA: TGTGCCAGCAGTCTAGATCCCGGGACTAGCGTCGAGACCCAGTACTTC

size: NA
J: TRBJ1-1
V: TRBV5-1
D: NA
CDR3: CASSSITRDTDTEAFF
DNA: TGCGCCAGCAGCTCAATAACCCGGGACACGGACACTGAAGCTTTCTTT

size: NA
J: TRBJ2-7
V: TRBV27
D: NA
CDR3: CASKEYSSYEQYF
DNA: TGTGCCAGCAAGGAATACAGCTCCTACGAGCAGTACTTC

size: once
J: TRBJ2-3
V: TRBV5-1
D: NA
CDR3: CASSSGLQSTDTQYF
DNA: TGCGCCAGCAGCTCGGGACTCCAGAGCACAGATACGCAGTATTTT

size: NA
J: TRBJ1-5
V: TRBV27
D: TRBD1
CDR3: CASSNRQGVGQPQHF
DNA: TGTGCCAGCAGTAATCGACAGGGTGTAGGCCAGCCCCAGCATTTT

size: few
J: TRBJ1-2
V: TRBV7-3
D: NA
CDR3: CASSLFPNLDRNYGYTF
DNA: TGTGCCAGCAGCTTATTCCCCAACCTAGACAGAAACTATGGCTACACCTTC

size: NA
J: TRBJ2-3
V: TRBV28
D: NA
CDR3: CASSLGGQSTDTQYF
DNA: TGTGCCAGCAGTTTAGGCGGACAGAGCACAGATACGCAGTATTTT

size: NA
J: TRBJ1-1
V: TRBV28
D: NA
CDR3: CAVKGGGRTEAFF
DNA: TGTGCTGTAAAGGGGGGAGGGAGGACTGAAGCTTTCTTT

size: NA
J: TRBJ2-7
V: TRBV28
D: NA
CDR3: CASSYSLPGGSYEQYF
DNA: TGTGCCAGCAGTTATTCGCTGCCCGGAGGGTCCTACGAGCAGTACTTC

size: NA
J: TRBJ2-7
V: TRBV6-6
D: NA
CDR3: CASNGQILMYEQYF
DNA: TGTGCCAGCAACGGACAGATCCTAATGTACGAGCAGTACTTC

size: NA
J: TRBJ2-4
V: TRBV2
D: NA
CDR3: CASRYQGRENIQYF
DNA: TGTGCCAGCAGATACCAGGGGAGAGAAAACATTCAGTACTTC

size: NA
J: TRBJ2-6
V: TRBV4-3
D: NA
CDR3: CASSQDDSVSGANVLTF
DNA: TGCGCCAGCAGCCAAGACGACAGCGTCTCTGGGGCCAACGTCCTGACTTTC

size: NA
J: TRBJ2-1
V: TRBV28
D: NA
CDR3: CASSLVTGGTNEQFF
DNA: TGTGCCAGCAGCCTTGTTACTGGGGGGACCAATGAGCAGTTCTTC

size: NA
J: TRBJ1-5
V: TRBV6-4
D: TRBD1
CDR3: CASSELGGGSNQPQHF
DNA: TGTGCCAGCAGTGAGTTAGGGGGCGGGAGCAATCAGCCCCAGCATTTT

size: few
J: TRBJ2-3
V: TRBV28
D: NA
CDR3: CASSSYTQYF
DNA: TGTGCCAGCAGTTCATATACGCAGTATTTT

size: NA
J: TRBJ2-7
V: TRBV28
D: TRBD1
CDR3: CASQGEATSYEQYF
DNA: TGTGCCAGCCAGGGGGAAGCGACTTCCTACGAGCAGTACTTC

size: NA
J: TRBJ2-1
V: TRBV7-8
D: NA
CDR3: CASSLRDSSSYNEQFF
DNA: TGTGCCAGCAGCTTAAGAGACAGTAGCTCCTACAATGAGCAGTTCTTC

size: few
J: TRBJ1-1
V: TRBV12-5
D: NA
CDR3: CASGLAAGAGDTEAFF
DNA: TGTGCTAGTGGTTTAGCGGCAGGGGCGGGGGACACTGAAGCTTTCTTT

size: once
J: TRBJ1-1
V: TRBV6-5
D: TRBD1
CDR3: CASSRGQGVTEAFF
DNA: TGTGCCAGCAGTAGAGGACAGGGGGTAACTGAAGCTTTCTTT

size: once
J: TRBJ1-1
V: TRBV29-1
D: NA
CDR3: CSVSRTTNTEAFF
DNA: TGCAGCGTTTCCCGGACAACGAACACTGAAGCTTTCTTT

size: NA
J: TRBJ1-2
V: TRBV27
D: TRBD1
CDR3: CASSLGQGMGYTF
DNA: TGTGCCAGCAGTTTAGGACAGGGGATGGGCTACACCTTC